This T cell receptor (beta chain) was captured in a study of blood T cells in healthy people across ages. Study-level findings and limits: The study lacked donor CMV status, which possibly confounded expanded clonotype changes.

This clonotype was observed a single time. Its target is not known. A sample-barcoded 5' primer and a J-beta primer mix were used in a second PCR of about 7 to 12 cycles. With 12 random nucleotides, a template-switch adaptor tagged each individual cDNA molecule. TCRdb called the 5' RACE reads again in MiXCR, with one record for every CDR3 protein. The table lists some 850,000 distinct CDR3 sequences, roughly 24% of them singletons, with around 3% in the top ten. This CDR3 has 14 amino acids. Trimming took 0 bases from V and 6 from J, leaving 6 bases between them. Germline values: CDR1 KGHSH, CDR2 LQKENI. These sequences were also reported in another study, on T cells of mothers and their children. Per that paper: During the second PCR, the M1S primer introduced sample barcodes along with 2-4 random nucleotides. In each mother, TCR beta CDR3 reads exceeded 9 million; in each child, they numbered approximately 3 million.

The rearrangement joins TRBV18 to TRBJ2-6, with D hard to call. The sequenced sample was blood. The clonotype comes from a boy younger than 18 in good health. CDR3 region: CASSPPGKANVLTF. The CDR3 nucleotides read TGTGCCAGCTCACCACCAGGGAAGGCCAACGTCCTGACTTTC.